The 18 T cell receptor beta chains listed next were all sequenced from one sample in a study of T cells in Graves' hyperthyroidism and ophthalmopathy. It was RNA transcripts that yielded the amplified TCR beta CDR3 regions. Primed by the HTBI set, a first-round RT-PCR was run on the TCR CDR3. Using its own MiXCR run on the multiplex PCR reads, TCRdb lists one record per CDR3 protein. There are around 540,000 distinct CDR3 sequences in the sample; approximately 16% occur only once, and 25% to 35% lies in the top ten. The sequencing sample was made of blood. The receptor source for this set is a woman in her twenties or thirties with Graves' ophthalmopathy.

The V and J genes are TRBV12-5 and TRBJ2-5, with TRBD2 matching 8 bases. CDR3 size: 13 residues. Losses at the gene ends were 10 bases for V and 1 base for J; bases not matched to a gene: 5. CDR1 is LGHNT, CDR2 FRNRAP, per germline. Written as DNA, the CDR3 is TGTGCTACCCGTCGGGAGGGCCAAGAGACCCAGTACTTC. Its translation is CATRREGQETQYF.

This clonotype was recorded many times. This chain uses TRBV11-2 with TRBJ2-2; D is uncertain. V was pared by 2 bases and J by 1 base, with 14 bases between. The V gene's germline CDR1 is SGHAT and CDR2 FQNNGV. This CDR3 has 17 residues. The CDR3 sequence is CASSLSRRLVNTGELFF. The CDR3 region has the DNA TGTGCCAGCAGCTTATCTCGTAGGCTAGTGAACACCGGGGAGCTGTTTTTT.

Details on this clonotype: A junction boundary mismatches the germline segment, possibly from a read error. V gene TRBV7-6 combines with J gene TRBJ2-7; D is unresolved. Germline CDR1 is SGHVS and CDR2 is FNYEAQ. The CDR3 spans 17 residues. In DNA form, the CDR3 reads TGCGCCAGCAGCCTGGATACGAGATTCGAACCATCCTACGAGCAGTACTTC. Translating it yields CASSLDTRFEPSYEQYF.

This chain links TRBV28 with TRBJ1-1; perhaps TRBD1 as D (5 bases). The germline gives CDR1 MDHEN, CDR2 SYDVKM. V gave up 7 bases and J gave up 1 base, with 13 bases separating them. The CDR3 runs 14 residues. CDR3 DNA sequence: TGTGCCAGCACCCTCGGGACCTCGAACACTGAAGCTTTCTTT. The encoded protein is CASTLGTSNTEAFF.

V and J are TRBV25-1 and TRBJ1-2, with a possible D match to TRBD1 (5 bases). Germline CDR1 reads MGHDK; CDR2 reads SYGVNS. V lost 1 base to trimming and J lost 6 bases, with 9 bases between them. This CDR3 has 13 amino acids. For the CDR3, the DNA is TGTGCCAGCAGTGAATGGGGGGGAAATGGCTACACCTTC. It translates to CASSEWGGNGYTF.

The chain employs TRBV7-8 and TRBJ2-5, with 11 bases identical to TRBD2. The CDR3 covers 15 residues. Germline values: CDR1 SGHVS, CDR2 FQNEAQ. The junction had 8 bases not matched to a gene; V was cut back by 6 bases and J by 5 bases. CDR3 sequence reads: CASRKGTSGGETQYF. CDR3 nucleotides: TGTGCCAGCAGGAAGGGGACTAGCGGAGGGGAGACCCAGTACTTC.

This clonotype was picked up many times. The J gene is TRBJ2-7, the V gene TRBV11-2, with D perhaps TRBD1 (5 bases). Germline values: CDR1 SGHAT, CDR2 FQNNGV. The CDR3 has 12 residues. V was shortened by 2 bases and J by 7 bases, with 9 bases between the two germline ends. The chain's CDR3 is CASSLSQGEQYF. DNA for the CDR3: TGTGCCAGCAGCTTAAGTCAGGGAGAGCAGTACTTC.

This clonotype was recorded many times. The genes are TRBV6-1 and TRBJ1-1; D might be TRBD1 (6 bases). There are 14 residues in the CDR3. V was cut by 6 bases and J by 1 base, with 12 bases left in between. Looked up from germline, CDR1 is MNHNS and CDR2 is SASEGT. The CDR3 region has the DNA TGTGCCAGCAGACCCCAGGGGTGGAACACTGAAGCTTTCTTT. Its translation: CASRPQGWNTEAFF.

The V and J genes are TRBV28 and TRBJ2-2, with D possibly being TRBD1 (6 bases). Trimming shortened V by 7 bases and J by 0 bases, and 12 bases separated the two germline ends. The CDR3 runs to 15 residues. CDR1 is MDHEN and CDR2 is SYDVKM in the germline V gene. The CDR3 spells CASTRGLANTGELFF. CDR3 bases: TGTGCCAGCACCAGGGGATTGGCGAACACCGGGGAGCTGTTTTTT.

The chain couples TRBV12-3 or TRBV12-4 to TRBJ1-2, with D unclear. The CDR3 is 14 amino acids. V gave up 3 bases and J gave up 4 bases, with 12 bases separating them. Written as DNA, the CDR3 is TGTGCCAGCAGTTTTAAGGACCGGTCCTATGGCTACACCTTC. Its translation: CASSFKDRSYGYTF.

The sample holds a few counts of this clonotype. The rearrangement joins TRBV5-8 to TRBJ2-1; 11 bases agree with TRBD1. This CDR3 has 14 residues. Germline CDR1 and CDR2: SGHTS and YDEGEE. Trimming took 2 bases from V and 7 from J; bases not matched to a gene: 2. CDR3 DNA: TGTGCCAGCAGCTTTGGGGACAGGGGGAATGAGCAGTTCTTC. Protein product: CASSFGDRGNEQFF.

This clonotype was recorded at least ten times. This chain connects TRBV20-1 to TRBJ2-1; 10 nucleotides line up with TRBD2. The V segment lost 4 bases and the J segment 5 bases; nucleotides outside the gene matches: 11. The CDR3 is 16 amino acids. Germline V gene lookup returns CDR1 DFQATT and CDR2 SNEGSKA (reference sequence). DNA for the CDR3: TGCAGTGCTACCATAAGCGGGAGGGGTGCCCACAATGAGCAGTTCTTC. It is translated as CSATISGRGAHNEQFF.

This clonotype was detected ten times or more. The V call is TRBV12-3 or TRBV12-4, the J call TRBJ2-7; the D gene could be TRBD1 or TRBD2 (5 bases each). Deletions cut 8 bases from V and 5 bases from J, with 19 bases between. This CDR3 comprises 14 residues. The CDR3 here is CASSSRGSAHEQYF. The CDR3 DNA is TGTGCCAGCTCCTCACGGGGCAGTGCCCACGAGCAGTACTTC.

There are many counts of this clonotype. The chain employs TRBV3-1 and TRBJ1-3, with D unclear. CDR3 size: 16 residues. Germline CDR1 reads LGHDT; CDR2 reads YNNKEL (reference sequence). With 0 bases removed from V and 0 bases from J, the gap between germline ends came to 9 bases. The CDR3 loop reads CASSQDMQASGNTIYF. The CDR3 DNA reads TGTGCCAGCAGCCAAGATATGCAGGCCTCTGGAAACACCATATATTTT.

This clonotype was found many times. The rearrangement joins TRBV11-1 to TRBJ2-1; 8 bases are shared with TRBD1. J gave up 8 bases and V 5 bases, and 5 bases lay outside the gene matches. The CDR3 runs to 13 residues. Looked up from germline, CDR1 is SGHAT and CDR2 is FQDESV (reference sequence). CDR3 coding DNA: TGTGCCAGCAGCGCCGCAGGGGGCGATGAGCAGTTCTTC. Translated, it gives CASSAAGGDEQFF.

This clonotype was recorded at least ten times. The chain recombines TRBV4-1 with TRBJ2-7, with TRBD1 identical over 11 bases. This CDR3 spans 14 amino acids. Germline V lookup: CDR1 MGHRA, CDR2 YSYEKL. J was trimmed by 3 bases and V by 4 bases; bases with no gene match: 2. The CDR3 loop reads CASSPGQGDYEQYF. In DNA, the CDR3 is TGCGCCAGCAGCCCGGGACAGGGGGACTACGAGCAGTACTTC.

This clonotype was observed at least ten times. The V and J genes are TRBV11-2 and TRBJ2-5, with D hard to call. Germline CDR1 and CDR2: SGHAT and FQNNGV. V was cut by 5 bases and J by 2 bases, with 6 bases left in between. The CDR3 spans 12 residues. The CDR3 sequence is CASSHNQETQYF. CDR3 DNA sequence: TGTGCCAGCAGCCACAATCAAGAGACCCAGTACTTC.

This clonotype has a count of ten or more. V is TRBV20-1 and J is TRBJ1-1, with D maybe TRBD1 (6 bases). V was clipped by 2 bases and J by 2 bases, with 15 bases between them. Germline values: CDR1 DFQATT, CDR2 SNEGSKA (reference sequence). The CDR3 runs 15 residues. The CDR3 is CSARNHRVGNTEAFF. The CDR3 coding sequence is TGCAGTGCTAGAAATCACAGGGTGGGTAACACTGAAGCTTTCTTT.